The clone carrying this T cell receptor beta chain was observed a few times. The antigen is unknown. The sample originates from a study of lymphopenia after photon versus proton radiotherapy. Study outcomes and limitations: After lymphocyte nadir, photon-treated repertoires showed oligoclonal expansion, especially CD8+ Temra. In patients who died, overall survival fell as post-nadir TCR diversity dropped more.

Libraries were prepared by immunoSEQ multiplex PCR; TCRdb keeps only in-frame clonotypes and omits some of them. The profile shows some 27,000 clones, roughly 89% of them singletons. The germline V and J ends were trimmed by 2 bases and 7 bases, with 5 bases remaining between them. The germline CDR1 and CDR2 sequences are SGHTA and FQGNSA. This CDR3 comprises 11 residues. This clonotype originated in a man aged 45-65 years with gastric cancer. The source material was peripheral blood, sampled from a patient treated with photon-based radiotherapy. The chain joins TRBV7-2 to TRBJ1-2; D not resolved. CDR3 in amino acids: CASSLWGGYTF. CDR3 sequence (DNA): TGTGCCAGCAGCTTATGGGGTGGCTACACCTTC.